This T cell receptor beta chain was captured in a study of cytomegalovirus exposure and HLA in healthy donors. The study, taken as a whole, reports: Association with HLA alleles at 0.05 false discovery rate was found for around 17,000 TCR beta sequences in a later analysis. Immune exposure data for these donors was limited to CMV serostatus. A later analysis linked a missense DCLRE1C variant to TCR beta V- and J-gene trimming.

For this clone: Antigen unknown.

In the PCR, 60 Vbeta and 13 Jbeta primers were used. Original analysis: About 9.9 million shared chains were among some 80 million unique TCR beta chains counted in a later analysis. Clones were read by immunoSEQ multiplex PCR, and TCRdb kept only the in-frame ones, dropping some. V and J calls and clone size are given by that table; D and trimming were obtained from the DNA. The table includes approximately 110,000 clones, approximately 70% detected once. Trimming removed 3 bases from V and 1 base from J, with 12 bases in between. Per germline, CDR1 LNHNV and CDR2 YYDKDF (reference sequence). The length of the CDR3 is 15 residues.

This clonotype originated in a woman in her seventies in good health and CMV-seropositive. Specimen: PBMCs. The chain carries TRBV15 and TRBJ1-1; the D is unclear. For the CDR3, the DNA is TGTGCCACCAGCAGGCCCGGAGGTTCGAACACTGAAGCTTTCTTT. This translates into CATSRPGGSNTEAFF.